The present TCR beta chain was sequenced within a study of cytomegalovirus exposure and HLA in healthy donors. About this clone itself: Its matching antigen is unknown.

Method: immunoSEQ multiplex PCR; TCRdb's copy keeps in-frame clones and lacks some. The sample yields about 200,000 clones, 80% to 90% seen once. The CDR3 totals 16 residues. The J segment lost 2 bases and the V segment lost 3 bases, leaving 4 bases of the junction unmatched. CDR1 and CDR2 from the germline V gene are LNHDA and SQIVND (reference sequence). Study findings and constraints: A few CMV-associated chains were confirmed in vitro to be specific for CMV antigens.

This TCR came from a woman aged 18-29 years in good health and CMV-seropositive. The chain carries TRBV19 and TRBJ2-1; 10 nucleotides align to TRBD2. The specimen sequenced was PBMCs. The CDR3 DNA reads as TGTGCCAGTAGTATCGGGACTAGCGTCCCCTACAATGAGCAGTTCTTC. It yields the protein CASSIGTSVPYNEQFF.